These T cell receptor beta chains were read from a single sample in a study of blood T cell repertoires in COVID-19. Generated by immunoSEQ multiplex PCR, the TCRdb table keeps only in-frame clones and is missing some. The table has some 81,000 clones, 90% to 95% seen once; the top ten hold around 4.2%. Sequencing was done on a sample of peripheral blood. All receptors derive from a human donor with active COVID-19. The donor label of this sample is uncertain. The CDR3 runs from the conserved cysteine through the conserved F or W. D genes are given only for firm matches. Rows may omit the clone size; those that give it use once, few, many or a size class.

size	D	length	V	J	DNA	CDR3
NA	NA	15	TRBV19	TRBJ2-2	TGTGCCAGTAGTATACGAGCAGGGAACACCGGGGAGCTGTTTTTT	CASSIRAGNTGELFF
NA	TRBD1	15	TRBV19	TRBJ2-3	TGTGCCAGTTCCCGACAGGGGGTCAACACAGATACGCAGTATTTT	CASSRQGVNTDTQYF
NA	TRBD1	14	TRBV5-1	TRBJ1-4	TGCGCCAGCAGCATAGGGACAGAAAATGAAAAACTGTTTTTT	CASSIGTENEKLFF
NA	NA	15	TRBV6-2/TRBV6-3	TRBJ2-1	TGTGCCAGCAGCACACAGCGGGCATATTACAATGAGCAGTTCTTC	CASSTQRAYYNEQFF
NA	TRBD1	14	TRBV6-1	TRBJ1-4	TGTGCCAGCAGCGAAGGACAGGGGAATGAAAAACTGTTTTTT	CASSEGQGNEKLFF
NA	TRBD1	12	TRBV6-5	TRBJ1-1	TGTGCCAGCAGTTCGACAGGGTCCGGAGCTTTCTTT	CASSSTGSGAFF
NA	NA	15	TRBV19	TRBJ2-5	TGTGCCAGTAGTATATTGGGCCGACGTCAAGAGACCCAGTACTTC	CASSILGRRQETQYF
NA	TRBD2	16	TRBV5-1	TRBJ2-1	TGCGCCAGCAGCTCGCGTCCGGGGACTAGAGGGCCTGAGCAGTTCTTC	CASSSRPGTRGPEQFF
once	TRBD2	12	TRBV7-9	TRBJ2-1	TGTGCCAGCAGCTTACTAGCGGGAGGGCAGTTCTTC	CASSLLAGGQFF
NA	NA	15	TRBV4-3	TRBJ2-7	TGCGCCAGCAGCCAATCCTCGGGACACCCCTACGAGCAGTACTTC	CASSQSSGHPYEQYF
NA	NA	14	TRBV4-1	TRBJ1-5	TGCGCCAGCAGTACCATGGGGGGAAATCAGCCCCAGCATTTT	CASSTMGGNQPQHF
NA	TRBD2	15	TRBV7-8	TRBJ2-1	TGTGCCAGCAGCCAGGCCCGGACTAGGATGTATGAGCAGTTCTTC	CASSQARTRMYEQFF
NA	TRBD1	18	TRBV24-1	TRBJ1-5	TGTGCCACCAGTACTACCGGGACAGGGGGAATTTGCAATCAGCCCCAGCATTTT	CATSTTGTGGICNQPQHF
NA	NA	13	TRBV7-9	TRBJ1-5	TGTGCCAGCAGCTCCATACCACAGGAGCCCCAGCATTTT	CASSSIPQEPQHF
NA	NA	17	TRBV7-2	TRBJ2-7	TGTGCCAGCAGCCCCGACGGGGCGGGGGCCCCTCCCTACGAGCAGTACTTC	CASSPDGAGAPPYEQYF
NA	TRBD1	13	TRBV2	TRBJ1-4	TGTGCCAGCATCCGCACAGGGGGAGAAAAACTGTTTTTT	CASIRTGGEKLFF
NA	NA	16	TRBV7-9	TRBJ2-7	TGTGCCAGCAGCCTCCCCCAGGGTTTATCTTCCTACGAGCAGTACTTC	CASSLPQGLSSYEQYF
NA	TRBD1	14	TRBV18	TRBJ2-5	TGTGCCAGCTCACAATTAGGGGGCGGCGAGACCCAGTACTTC	CASSQLGGGETQYF
NA	NA	13	TRBV11-1	TRBJ1-6	TGTGCCAGCAGCTTAGTCGGGGATTCACCCCTCCACTTT	CASSLVGDSPLHF
NA	TRBD2	15	TRBV9	TRBJ2-7	TGTGCCAGCACCCCGGGGCTAGCGGAGACCTACGAGCAGTACTTC	CASTPGLAETYEQYF
once	TRBD2	15	TRBV11-3	TRBJ2-5	TGTGCCAGCACACTAGCGGGGGGCCAGGGTGAGACCCAGTACTTC	CASTLAGGQGETQYF
NA	TRBD2	16	TRBV14	TRBJ2-2	TGTGCCAGCAGCCAGGGACTAGCGGATAACACCGGGGAGCTGTTTTTT	CASSQGLADNTGELFF
once	TRBD2	16	TRBV5-1	TRBJ2-1	TGCGCCAGCAGCTGGGTGACTAGCGGGAGCTACAATGAGCAGTTCTTC	CASSWVTSGSYNEQFF
NA	TRBD1	14	TRBV5-1	TRBJ2-2	TGCGCCAGCAGCTCGACAGGGAGCACCGGGGAGCTGTTTTTT	CASSSTGSTGELFF
NA	TRBD1	14	TRBV19	TRBJ1-5	TGTGCCAGTAGCTTCAGGGGGCGGATTCAGCCCCAGCATTTT	CASSFRGRIQPQHF
NA	NA	12	TRBV7-2	TRBJ2-7	TGTGCCAGCAGCTTAGTCGGGTACGAGCAGTACTTC	CASSLVGYEQYF
few	NA	13	TRBV6-2/TRBV6-3	TRBJ1-5	TGTGCCAGCAGCCCCGGCGCGGGGCAGCCCCAGCATTTT	CASSPGAGQPQHF
NA	NA	16	TRBV28	TRBJ1-5	TGTGCCAGCAGGCATTACAAGAACCGTAGCAATCAGCCCCAGCATTTT	CASRHYKNRSNQPQHF
NA	TRBD1	15	TRBV5-1	TRBJ2-7	TGCGCCAGCAGATATAAAGACAGGGGGCCCTACGAGCAGTACTTC	CASRYKDRGPYEQYF
once	TRBD2	15	TRBV18	TRBJ2-2	TGTGCCAGCTCACCTCCGGCTAGCGGGACCGGGGAGCTGTTTTTT	CASSPPASGTGELFF
NA	NA	18	TRBV9	TRBJ2-1	TGTGCCAGCAGCGTAGAGGTATTGGGGGCGTTCTCCTACAATGAGCAGTTCTTC	CASSVEVLGAFSYNEQFF
NA	TRBD1	12	TRBV10-3	TRBJ2-7	TGTGCCATCAGCTCGACAGGGCACGAGCAGTACTTC	CAISSTGHEQYF
NA	TRBD1	14	TRBV6-5	TRBJ1-2	TGTGCCAGCAAGGGGTCAGGGGGCCACTATGGCTACACCTTC	CASKGSGGHYGYTF
NA	TRBD1	13	TRBV27	TRBJ2-1	TGTGCCAGCGGAACAGGGGGCCGGGTCGGGCAGTTCTTC	CASGTGGRVGQFF
NA	NA	16	TRBV21-1	TRBJ2-4	TGTGCCAGCAGCAATCGACTTTGGGTAGCCAAAAACATTCAGTACTTC	CASSNRLWVAKNIQYF
NA	NA	15	TRBV3-1/TRBV3-2	TRBJ2-5	TGTGCCAGCAGCCGAAACAGGGCACCCCAAGAGACCCAGTACTTC	CASSRNRAPQETQYF
NA	TRBD2	13	TRBV7-9	TRBJ2-7	TGTGCCAGCAGCTTAGGGACTAGGGGCGAGCAGTACTTC	CASSLGTRGEQYF
NA	NA	14	TRBV28	TRBJ2-1	TGTGCCAGCAGTTTATCGACCCTTGGGAGGGAGCAGTTCTTC	CASSLSTLGREQFF
NA	TRBD1	16	TRBV19	TRBJ2-7	TGTGCCAGTAGTATTGCCCCCGGGACAGTACCATACGAGCAGTACTTC	CASSIAPGTVPYEQYF
few	NA	12	TRBV25-1	TRBJ1-5	TGTGCCAGCAGCGGAGGGGTAGAGCCCCAGCATTTT	CASSGGVEPQHF
NA	TRBD2	16	TRBV11-3	TRBJ2-3	TGTGCCAGCAGCTTAGTATTAGCGGGGGGATCAGATACGCAGTATTTT	CASSLVLAGGSDTQYF
NA	TRBD2	19	TRBV4-1	TRBJ2-7	TGCGCCAGCAGCCAAGTGGATTGGGCGGCTAGCGGGGGCTCCTACGAGCAGTACTTC	CASSQVDWAASGGSYEQYF
NA	TRBD1	16	TRBV5-1	TRBJ1-1	TGCGCCAGCTTTCCCGGGACAGGGGGCTTAAGGACTGAAGCTTTCTTT	CASFPGTGGLRTEAFF
NA	NA	15	TRBV6-1	TRBJ1-5	TGTGCCAGCAGTGAGGGGGCTGGGGCCAATCAGCCCCAGCATTTT	CASSEGAGANQPQHF
once	NA	15	TRBV7-2	TRBJ1-4	TGTGCCAGCAACTCTAAGGGCAGCCCAGGGGAAAAACTGTTTTTT	CASNSKGSPGEKLFF
once	TRBD1	16	TRBV6-5	TRBJ2-2	TGTGCCAGCAGTTACTCCTACAGGGGCGGCCCCGGGGAGCTGTTTTTT	CASSYSYRGGPGELFF
NA	TRBD1	12	TRBV19	TRBJ2-1	TGTGCCAGTGGCTACAGGGGGAATGAGCAGTTCTTC	CASGYRGNEQFF
NA	NA	11	TRBV5-8	TRBJ1-2	TGTGCCAGCACCTTGACCAGGGGCTACACCTTC	CASTLTRGYTF
NA	TRBD2	15	TRBV19	TRBJ2-3	TGTGCCAGTAGTAGGGCGGGGGGGAACACAGATACGCAGTATTTT	CASSRAGGNTDTQYF
NA	NA	13	TRBV2	TRBJ2-2	TGTGCCAGCAGGAGTCCATCAACCGGGGAGCTGTTTTTT	CASRSPSTGELFF
NA	NA	15	TRBV4-1	TRBJ1-5	TGCGCCAGCAGCTATTCAGGGATAGGGTATCAGCCCCAGCATTTT	CASSYSGIGYQPQHF
NA	NA	13	TRBV9	TRBJ1-6	TGTGCCAGCAGTGAGGCCGCCAATTCACCCCTCCACTTT	CASSEAANSPLHF
NA	TRBD2	16	TRBV4-1	TRBJ2-7	TGCGCCAGCAGCCAAGCACTAGCGGGGGTTACGATAGAGCAGTACTTC	CASSQALAGVTIEQYF